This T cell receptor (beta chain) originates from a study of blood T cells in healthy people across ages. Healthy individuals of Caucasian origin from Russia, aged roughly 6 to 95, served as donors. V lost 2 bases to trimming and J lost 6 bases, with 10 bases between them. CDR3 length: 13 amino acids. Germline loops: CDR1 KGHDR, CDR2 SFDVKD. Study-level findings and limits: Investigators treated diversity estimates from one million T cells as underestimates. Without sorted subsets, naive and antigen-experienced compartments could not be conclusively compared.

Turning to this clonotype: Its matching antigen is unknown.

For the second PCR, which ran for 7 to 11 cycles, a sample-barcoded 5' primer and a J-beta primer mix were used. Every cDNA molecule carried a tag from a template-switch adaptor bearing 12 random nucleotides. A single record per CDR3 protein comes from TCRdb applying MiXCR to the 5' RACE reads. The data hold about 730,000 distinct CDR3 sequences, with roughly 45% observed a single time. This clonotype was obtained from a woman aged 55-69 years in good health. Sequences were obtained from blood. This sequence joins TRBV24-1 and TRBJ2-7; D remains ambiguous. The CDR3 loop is CATSDSRTSEQYF. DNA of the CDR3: TGTGCCACCAGTGATTCGCGGACCTCCGAGCAGTACTTC.